This T cell receptor (beta chain) was sequenced in a study of cytomegalovirus exposure and HLA in healthy donors. Study-level results: A list of roughly 180 TCR beta chains associated with cytomegalovirus was given. CMV antigen specificity was confirmed in vitro for a few CMV-associated chains. Previously analyzed data showed that most TCR beta V segments were productive at a frequency of about 87% or about 30%. Sequencing depth across donors, presence/absence analyses assumed, was roughly uniform.

The V end was cut by 3 bases, the J end by 3 bases, with 5 bases between. The CDR3 totals 12 residues. CDR1 is WSHSY and CDR2 is SAAADI in the germline V gene. This clone occurred a few times. Its antigen is still unknown. 13 Jbeta primers and 60 Vbeta primers were used for the PCR. Produced via immunoSEQ multiplex PCR; TCRdb's table is partial and in-frame only. The repertoire includes 200,000 or so clones, around 75% of them detected once, and approximately 6% sits in the top ten. Material for sequencing was PBMCs. The chain carries TRBV10-2 and TRBJ1-1, with D hard to call. This clonotype was sampled from a woman in her 30s in good health and CMV-seropositive. CDR3 loop: CASSDLYTEAFF. Here the CDR3 DNA reads TGCGCCAGCAGTGATTTATACACTGAAGCTTTCTTT.